This T cell receptor beta chain was obtained from a study of tumor and adjacent non-tumor tissue in lung cancer. Study-level points and caveats: Patients with more diverse tumor TCRs had worse survival.

This CDR3 has 12 amino acids. Germline CDR1 reads SGHVS; CDR2 reads FQNEAQ. This clonotype was found once. Its antigen remains unknown. One junction end disagrees with the germline gene, perhaps due to a read error. This sample's RNA came from whole unsorted tissue. Distant lung tissue was collected more than 3 cm away from the tumor edge. TCRbeta libraries were built with three rounds of nested PCR, modified from ARM-PCR. TCRdb used MiXCR to reprocess the multiplex PCR reads, holding one entry per CDR3 protein. The table lists about 43,000 distinct CDR3 sequences, over 55% of them singletons. The sequencing sample was made of distant non-tumor lung tissue. The receptor was derived from a man between 45 and 60 years old with non-small cell lung cancer. The J gene is TRBJ2-3, the V gene TRBV7-8; D not certain. CDR3 loop: CTSSDGWETQYF. The CDR3 DNA follows: TGTACCAGCAGCGACGGTTGGGAAACGCAGTATTTT.